A selection of T cell receptor beta chains follows, all from one sample in a study of T-cell reconstitution after alpha-beta-depleted transplantation in children. TCRdb reprocessed the PCR reads via MiXCR and lists one record per CDR3 protein. Among about 7,400 distinct CDR3 sequences, approximately 31% were seen once, and the ten largest hold roughly 2%. The sample was peripheral blood, taken 60 days after TCRalphabeta/CD19-depleted stem cell transplant. All receptors derive from a boy under two years old who had a stem cell transplant for SCID, so the T cells may come from the graft donor. Each CDR3 is given with its conserved first and last residue. The D gene is left open where the match is weak. Rows give clone size only sometimes, using once, few, many, or a class for an expanded clone.

d_call clone_size j_call v_call cdr3_nt cdr3_aa
TRBD1 many TRBJ1-2 TRBV25-1 TGTGCCAGCAGTGGGGGGGGGACAGACTATGGCTACACCTTC CASSGGGTDYGYTF
. many TRBJ1-4 TRBV20-1 TGCAGTGCTCCCCAGAGGAATGAAAAACTGTTTTTT CSAPQRNEKLFF
. . TRBJ2-3 TRBV3-1 TGTGCCAGCAGGTCCAACTTCGGCGTCTCAGATACGCAGTATTTT CASRSNFGVSDTQYF
TRBD1 . TRBJ2-7 TRBV23-1 TGTGTCTGCAGTCAACCGCGGGACAGGGTATCCTACGAGCAGTACTTC CVCSQPRDRVSYEQYF
. . TRBJ2-2 TRBV27 TGTGCCAGCAGACCTAACCAGGGGCCCGGGGAGCTGTTTTTT CASRPNQGPGELFF
. medium-sized TRBJ2-1 TRBV20-1 TGCAGTGCTCGACGGGGACGGGGTGAGCAGTTCTTC CSARRGRGEQFF
. medium-sized TRBJ1-1 TRBV20-1 TGCAGTCCAAGGGCCAAAGGCACTGAAGCTTTCTTT CSPRAKGTEAFF
. many TRBJ1-5 TRBV18 TGTGCCAGCTCACCATTTGCCCATAGCAATCAGCCCCAGCATTTT CASSPFAHSNQPQHF
. medium-sized TRBJ2-2 TRBV12-3/TRBV12-4 TGTGCCAGCAGTTTCCCCTATGGAACCGGGGAGCTGTTTTTT CASSFPYGTGELFF
. medium-sized TRBJ2-2 TRBV10-2 TGCGCCAGCAGTGAGTTGGGAATGAGGACCGGGGAGCTGTTTTTT CASSELGMRTGELFF
. medium-sized TRBJ2-1 TRBV7-9 TGTGCCAGCAGCGACCGGACAGCCGGACATGAGCAGTTCTTC CASSDRTAGHEQFF
. once TRBJ2-3 TRBV3-1 TGTGCCAGCAGCCGGCAGGGAGATACGCAGTATTTT CASSRQGDTQYF
. . TRBJ2-1 TRBV6-5 TGTGCCAGCAGTTACAGGAGGGACTACAATGAGCAGTTCTTC CASSYRRDYNEQFF
TRBD2 many TRBJ2-1 TRBV13 TGTGCCAGCAGCTTAACAACTAGCGGATTCTACAATGAGCAGTTCTTC CASSLTTSGFYNEQFF
. many TRBJ1-2 TRBV4-1 TGCGCCAGCAGCCAAGGGGGCGGCTACACCTTC CASSQGGGYTF
TRBD2 . TRBJ2-7 TRBV29-1 TGCAGCGTTGGAGGGACTAACTACGAGCAGTACTTC CSVGGTNYEQYF
TRBD1 medium-sized TRBJ2-7 TRBV13 TGTGCCAGCAGCCCGACAGGGGGATCCTACGAGCAGTACTTC CASSPTGGSYEQYF
. many TRBJ1-3 TRBV4-1 TGCGCCAGCAGCCAAGATTTCGGACATGGAGACACCATATATTTT CASSQDFGHGDTIYF
TRBD1 . TRBJ2-5 TRBV2 TGTGCCAGCAGTGGGGACAGGGTGGAGACCCAGTACTTC CASSGDRVETQYF
TRBD2 few TRBJ2-3 TRBV24-1 TGTGCCACCAGTGAACCTCCCGGGACTAGCGGGAGGGATACGCAGTATTTT CATSEPPGTSGRDTQYF
. many TRBJ1-4 TRBV2 TGTGCCAGCCTACTGACAGGCCTTAATGAAAAACTGTTTTTT CASLLTGLNEKLFF
. many TRBJ2-7 TRBV18 TGTGCCAGCTCACCCGGGGGGGACAGTGTAACCTACGAGCAGTACTTC CASSPGGDSVTYEQYF
. medium-sized TRBJ1-2 TRBV10-3 TGTGCCATCAGTGAGCGGGAAGGCTACACCTTC CAISEREGYTF
. many TRBJ2-7 TRBV18 TGTGCCAGCCACTGGGCCCCGGCCGTTATCTACGAGCAGTACTTC CASHWAPAVIYEQYF
. . TRBJ2-5 TRBV5-5 TGTGCCAGCAGCCCGCTACAGGGTCTAGAGACCCAGTACTTC CASSPLQGLETQYF
TRBD1 . TRBJ2-5 TRBV10-3 TGTGCCATCAGTCGACAGGGGAGAAGCCAAGAGACCCAGTACTTC CAISRQGRSQETQYF
. medium-sized TRBJ2-5 TRBV7-6 TGTGCCAGCAGCCCTCATCGGGAGACCCAGTACTTC CASSPHRETQYF
. few TRBJ1-3 TRBV6-1 TGTGCCAGCAGAGCTCCGAGAGAGAGCTCTGGAAACACCATATATTTT CASRAPRESSGNTIYF
. medium-sized TRBJ2-5 TRBV11-3 TGTGATTTTCAGGGCCAGCGCTTGAAAGAGACCCAGTACTTC CDFQGQRLKETQYF
. . TRBJ2-7 TRBV18 TGTGCCAGCTCAACAGGGCAGGGGAACTACGAGCAGTACTTC CASSTGQGNYEQYF
. medium-sized TRBJ1-2 TRBV7-9 TGTGCCAGCAGCTCCTACCGAGTGTATGGCTACACCTTC CASSSYRVYGYTF
. . TRBJ1-2 TRBV6-5 TGTGCCAGCAGTTACCCTCTGGGTCGTAGGGATGGCTACACCTTC CASSYPLGRRDGYTF
. medium-sized TRBJ1-2 TRBV6-5 TGTGCCAGCAGTTACCCCAGTTTGGGCCTATATGGCTACACCTTC CASSYPSLGLYGYTF
. . TRBJ2-4 TRBV7-2 TGTGCCAGCAGCTTAGGAGGGGTTAACATTCAGTACTTC CASSLGGVNIQYF
. many TRBJ1-2 TRBV18 TGTGCCAGCTCACGGTGCAGGGCCCCGGGGCCTTATGGCTACACCTTC CASSRCRAPGPYGYTF
TRBD1 few TRBJ1-2 TRBV2 TGTGCCAGCAGTGAAGCGAGAGGGGGCTGGTATGGCTACACCTTC CASSEARGGWYGYTF
. many TRBJ2-5 TRBV18 TGTGCCAGCTCACCAAGGCATCCAGGGTGGCAGGAGACCCAGTACTTC CASSPRHPGWQETQYF
TRBD1 medium-sized TRBJ2-7 TRBV5-1 TGCGCCAGCAGCCGAAGCCCGGGACAGTCCCACGAGCAGTACTTC CASSRSPGQSHEQYF
TRBD2 . TRBJ2-5 TRBV4-1 TGCGCCAGCAGCGTCAGCGGGAGGGGAGAGACCCAGTACTTC CASSVSGRGETQYF
. . TRBJ2-1 TRBV4-1 TGCGCCAGCTCGACTACTGCCTACAATGAGCAGTTCTTC CASSTTAYNEQFF
. medium-sized TRBJ2-7 TRBV27 TGTGCCAGCAGGTCTTCCTACGAGCAGTACTTC CASRSSYEQYF
. . TRBJ1-4 TRBV18 TGTGCCAGCTCACCACCGACAGGATCGGGAAAACTGTTTTTT CASSPPTGSGKLFF
TRBD1 medium-sized TRBJ1-5 TRBV9 TGTGCCAGCAGCGTAGAAACAGGGGGTCGGCAGCCCCAGCATTTT CASSVETGGRQPQHF
. many TRBJ1-2 TRBV20-1 TGCAGTGCGATGACAGTTAACTATGGCTACACCTTC CSAMTVNYGYTF
TRBD1 few TRBJ2-2 TRBV6-1 TGTGCCAGCAGTAGACAGGGGCGGAACACCGGGGAGCTGTTTTTT CASSRQGRNTGELFF
. once TRBJ2-1 TRBV29-1 TGCAGCGTTGCTGGCTGGATCAATGAGCAGTTCTTC CSVAGWINEQFF
. medium-sized TRBJ1-1 TRBV7-9 TGTGCCAGCAGCTTAGTTCCCAGGGGCACTGAAGCTTTCTTT CASSLVPRGTEAFF